Listed below are T cell receptor beta chains from one sample, sequenced in a study of blood T cell repertoires in COVID-19. This table comes from immunoSEQ multiplex PCR, and its TCRdb copy is limited to in-frame clones, with some not included. The data contain about 280,000 clones, around 90% of them singletons. Material for sequencing was PBMCs or T cells enriched from blood (not recorded which). The origin of the receptors is a woman in her fifties or sixties in a cohort exposed to, infected with or recovered from COVID-19 (not recorded which). Each CDR3 is given with its conserved first and last residue. D genes are given only for firm matches. Clone sizes are given selectively: once, few, many, or a class where the clone is expanded.

CDR3: CASSRPGGNYGYTF
DNA: TGTGCCAGCAGCCGCCCGGGGGGAAACTATGGCTACACCTTC
D: -
V: TRBV7-9
size: -
J: TRBJ1-2

CDR3: CASSFVRGNQPQHF
DNA: TGTGCCAGCAGCTTCGTCAGGGGCAATCAGCCCCAGCATTTT
D: -
V: TRBV7-2
size: once
J: TRBJ1-5

CDR3: CASSLGRAGSNQPQHF
DNA: TGTGCCAGCAGCTTGGGAAGGGCAGGGAGCAATCAGCCCCAGCATTTT
D: -
V: TRBV11-2
size: -
J: TRBJ1-5

CDR3: CARSFSDSFEKLFF
DNA: TGTGCCAGAAGCTTTTCCGACAGTTTTGAAAAACTGTTTTTT
D: -
V: TRBV5-3
size: -
J: TRBJ1-4

CDR3: CASSLIQGRDSPLHF
DNA: TGTGCCAGCAGCTTGATACAGGGGAGAGATTCACCCCTCCACTTT
D: TRBD1
V: TRBV14
size: -
J: TRBJ1-6

CDR3: CAWKRSGSLSSYEQYF
DNA: TGTGCCTGGAAGCGTAGCGGGAGCCTCAGCTCCTACGAGCAGTACTTC
D: TRBD2
V: TRBV30
size: -
J: TRBJ2-7

CDR3: CASSYSDTNYGYTF
DNA: TGTGCCAGCAGTTACTCGGACACTAACTATGGCTACACCTTC
D: -
V: TRBV6-6
size: -
J: TRBJ1-2

CDR3: CASSSGQENSPLHF
DNA: TGTGCCAGCAGCTCAGGACAGGAAAATTCACCCCTCCACTTT
D: TRBD1
V: TRBV5-4
size: -
J: TRBJ1-6

CDR3: CASSLISNEKLFF
DNA: TGTGCCAGCAGTTTAATATCTAATGAAAAACTGTTTTTT
D: -
V: TRBV28
size: -
J: TRBJ1-4

CDR3: CASSLGPGLYNSPLHF
DNA: TGCGCCAGCAGCTTGGGGCCAGGTTTATATAATTCACCCCTCCACTTT
D: -
V: TRBV5-1
size: -
J: TRBJ1-6

CDR3: CAWGHSGTSYNEQFF
DNA: TGTGCCTGGGGCCATAGCGGCACTTCCTACAATGAGCAGTTCTTC
D: -
V: TRBV30
size: -
J: TRBJ2-1

CDR3: CASSLSGQETQYF
DNA: TGTGCCAGCAGTTTATCCGGCCAAGAGACCCAGTACTTC
D: -
V: TRBV28
size: -
J: TRBJ2-5

CDR3: CASSLTRSSYNEQFF
DNA: TGTGCCAGCAGCTTAACTAGGAGCTCCTACAATGAGCAGTTCTTC
D: -
V: TRBV11-2
size: once
J: TRBJ2-1

CDR3: CSAPRGEKLFF
DNA: TGCAGTGCCCCTCGGGGTGAAAAACTGTTTTTT
D: -
V: TRBV20-1
size: -
J: TRBJ1-4

CDR3: CASGFSGNPHTQYF
DNA: TGTGCTAGTGGTTTCTCGGGAAATCCCCATACGCAGTATTTT
D: -
V: TRBV12-5
size: -
J: TRBJ2-3

CDR3: CAWRTGGAIETQYF
DNA: TGTGCCTGGAGGACAGGGGGCGCGATAGAGACCCAGTACTTC
D: TRBD1
V: TRBV30
size: -
J: TRBJ2-5

CDR3: CASSLSGRTYNEQFF
DNA: TGTGCCAGCAGCCTTAGCGGGAGGACTTACAATGAGCAGTTCTTC
D: TRBD2
V: TRBV11-2
size: -
J: TRBJ2-1

CDR3: CASRYRESYTF
DNA: TGTGCCAGCCGCTACAGGGAAAGCTACACCTTC
D: -
V: TRBV6-5
size: once
J: TRBJ1-2

CDR3: CASSLGGQGKTGELFF
DNA: TGTGCCAGCAGCCTAGGGGGACAGGGGAAGACCGGGGAGCTGTTTTTT
D: TRBD1
V: TRBV28
size: -
J: TRBJ2-2

CDR3: CAISYSGTSGRLEQYF
DNA: TGTGCCATCAGTTACTCCGGGACTAGCGGGAGGCTCGAGCAGTACTTC
D: TRBD2
V: TRBV10-3
size: -
J: TRBJ2-7

CDR3: CAWSVHVEQFF
DNA: TGTGCCTGGAGTGTACACGTAGAGCAGTTCTTC
D: -
V: TRBV30
size: -
J: TRBJ2-1

CDR3: CASSEEQGWTQYF
DNA: TGTGCCAGCAGCGAGGAGCAGGGTTGGACGCAGTATTTT
D: -
V: TRBV28
size: -
J: TRBJ2-3

CDR3: CASSLLAGGGDEQFF
DNA: TGTGCCAGCTCACTACTAGCGGGAGGGGGCGATGAGCAGTTCTTC
D: TRBD2
V: TRBV18
size: -
J: TRBJ2-1

CDR3: CASSSPPYQETQYF
DNA: TGCGCCAGCAGCTCTCCTCCGTACCAAGAGACCCAGTACTTC
D: -
V: TRBV5-1
size: -
J: TRBJ2-5

CDR3: CASSFIGQGPLF
DNA: TGTGCCAGCAGTTTCATCGGACAGGGTCCCCTCTTT
D: TRBD1
V: TRBV12-3/TRBV12-4
size: -
J: TRBJ2-3

CDR3: CASSQVGKGQPQHF
DNA: TGCGCCAGCAGCCAAGTTGGGAAGGGGCAGCCCCAGCATTTT
D: -
V: TRBV4-1
size: -
J: TRBJ1-5

CDR3: CASSFGGLAVGDEQYF
DNA: TGTGCCAGCAGCTTCGGTGGACTAGCGGTTGGCGACGAGCAGTACTTC
D: TRBD2
V: TRBV11-2
size: -
J: TRBJ2-7

CDR3: CASSQDLSSYNSPLHF
DNA: TGCGCCAGCAGCCAAGATCTGAGCTCCTATAATTCACCCCTCCACTTT
D: -
V: TRBV4-1
size: -
J: TRBJ1-6

CDR3: CATTPPQWDKSSYNEQFF
DNA: TGTGCCACCACCCCACCTCAGTGGGACAAGAGCTCCTACAATGAGCAGTTCTTC
D: -
V: TRBV2
size: -
J: TRBJ2-1

CDR3: CATSVQTGGSYNEQFF
DNA: TGTGCCACCAGTGTCCAGACAGGGGGCAGCTACAATGAGCAGTTCTTC
D: TRBD1
V: TRBV24-1
size: -
J: TRBJ2-1

CDR3: CASRAAEAFF
DNA: TGTGCCAGCAGGGCGGCTGAAGCTTTCTTT
D: -
V: TRBV28
size: -
J: TRBJ1-1

CDR3: CASSLYVGADTEAFF
DNA: TGTGCCAGCAGTTTATACGTGGGGGCCGACACTGAAGCTTTCTTT
D: -
V: TRBV28
size: -
J: TRBJ1-1

CDR3: CASSSAGRTSEQFF
DNA: TGTGCCAGCAGTTCGGCGGGAAGGACTAGTGAGCAGTTCTTC
D: TRBD2
V: TRBV27
size: -
J: TRBJ2-1

CDR3: CASSILGGWGETQYF
DNA: TGTGCCAGCAGTATACTAGGGGGATGGGGTGAGACCCAGTACTTC
D: -
V: TRBV2
size: -
J: TRBJ2-5

CDR3: CASSVTSGKGEQYF
DNA: TGTGCCAGCAGCGTGACTAGCGGGAAAGGCGAGCAGTACTTC
D: TRBD2
V: TRBV5-6
size: -
J: TRBJ2-7

CDR3: CASSRLDRTASTDTQYF
DNA: TGCGCCAGCAGCCGCCTCGACAGGACTGCTAGCACAGATACGCAGTATTTT
D: -
V: TRBV4-1
size: -
J: TRBJ2-3

CDR3: CASSTGQGDQETQYF
DNA: TGCGCCAGCAGCACCGGACAGGGGGACCAAGAGACCCAGTACTTC
D: TRBD1
V: TRBV5-1
size: -
J: TRBJ2-5

CDR3: CSVVVGGSYEQYF
DNA: TGCAGCGTTGTGGTGGGGGGGTCCTACGAGCAGTACTTC
D: TRBD2
V: TRBV29-1
size: -
J: TRBJ2-7

CDR3: CATITRTSGYYEQYF
DNA: TGTGCCACGATAACAAGGACTAGCGGGTATTACGAGCAGTACTTC
D: TRBD2
V: TRBV24-1
size: -
J: TRBJ2-7

CDR3: CASSQEWSGRSYEQYF
DNA: TGCGCCAGCAGCCAAGAATGGAGCGGACGTTCCTACGAGCAGTACTTC
D: -
V: TRBV4-1
size: -
J: TRBJ2-7

CDR3: CASTDADKANYEQYF
DNA: TGTGCCAGCACCGACGCCGACAAGGCCAACTACGAGCAGTACTTC
D: -
V: TRBV11-2
size: -
J: TRBJ2-7

CDR3: CASIASQEYGNTIYF
DNA: TGTGCCAGCATCGCCTCACAGGAGTACGGAAACACCATATATTTT
D: -
V: TRBV6-5
size: -
J: TRBJ1-3

CDR3: CASSFIWAYSSGNTIYF
DNA: TGTGCCAGCAGCTTCATATGGGCATATAGCTCTGGAAACACCATATATTTT
D: -
V: TRBV11-2
size: once
J: TRBJ1-3

CDR3: CASSPRTGRRGYTF
DNA: TGTGCCAGCAGCCCTCGGACAGGGCGTAGAGGCTACACCTTC
D: TRBD1
V: TRBV7-8
size: -
J: TRBJ1-2

CDR3: CASSQARTTFYEQYF
DNA: TGTGCCAGCAGCCAAGCCCGGACTACCTTCTACGAGCAGTACTTC
D: -
V: TRBV3-1/TRBV3-2
size: once
J: TRBJ2-7

CDR3: CAISESSDTQQFF
DNA: TGTGCCATCAGTGAGTCATCAGACACCCAGCAGTTCTTC
D: -
V: TRBV10-3
size: -
J: TRBJ2-1

CDR3: CSASPGTPGTQYF
DNA: TGCAGTGCTAGTCCCGGGACTCCGGGTACCCAGTACTTC
D: -
V: TRBV20-1
size: -
J: TRBJ2-5

CDR3: CASSITSDSYEQYF
DNA: TGTGCCAGCAGCATCACTAGCGACTCCTACGAGCAGTACTTC
D: TRBD2
V: TRBV9
size: once
J: TRBJ2-7

CDR3: CATSRSGRGYEQYF
DNA: TGTGCCACCAGCAGGAGCGGGAGGGGGTACGAGCAGTACTTC
D: TRBD2
V: TRBV15
size: -
J: TRBJ2-7

CDR3: CARPTRWSGELFF
DNA: TGTGCCAGACCGACTAGATGGTCCGGGGAGCTGTTTTTT
D: -
V: TRBV27
size: -
J: TRBJ2-2

CDR3: CASSGSGSLGDEQYF
DNA: TGTGCCAGCAGCGGAAGCGGGAGCCTTGGCGACGAGCAGTACTTC
D: TRBD2
V: TRBV9
size: -
J: TRBJ2-7

CDR3: CASSLAGGPYEQYF
DNA: TGTGCCAGCAGCCTAGCGGGAGGGCCCTACGAGCAGTACTTC
D: TRBD2
V: TRBV28
size: -
J: TRBJ2-7

CDR3: CAWSPGLAGGTQETQYF
DNA: TGTGCCTGGAGTCCCGGACTAGCGGGAGGAACCCAAGAGACCCAGTACTTC
D: TRBD2
V: TRBV30
size: -
J: TRBJ2-5

CDR3: CASSQDWGQGSTDTQYF
DNA: TGCGCCAGCAGCCAAGATTGGGGACAGGGGAGCACAGATACGCAGTATTTT
D: TRBD1
V: TRBV4-3
size: -
J: TRBJ2-3

CDR3: CASSTARTVEKLFF
DNA: TGTGCCAGTAGTACCGCTCGGACAGTTGAAAAACTGTTTTTT
D: -
V: TRBV19
size: -
J: TRBJ1-4